This T cell receptor (beta chain) was retrieved from a study of chemoradiotherapy in HPV16-positive cancers. The length of the CDR3 is 14 residues. Germline CDR1 MDHEN, CDR2 SYDVKM. V trimming: 7 bases; J trimming: 3 bases; junction bases outside the gene matches: 3. Details on this clone: Its cognate antigen is unknown.

Study results and caveats: Candidate HPV-specific clones and E7-related TCR motifs grew in tumor during treatment.

Profiling relied on immunoSEQ multiplex PCR, and the TCRdb table lists in-frame clones only, not all of them. The repertoire holds 7,000 to 8,500 clones, approximately 80% seen once, with under 2.5% in the top ten. The TCR originated in a human donor with HPV-associated anogenital cancer. The rearrangement joins TRBV28 to TRBJ2-5, with 12 positions matching TRBD2. This material was obtained from a patient who underwent chemoradiotherapy. The DNA for the CDR3 is TGTGCCAGCACGGCTAGCGGGGGGGAAGAGACCCAGTACTTC. Protein sequence: CASTASGGEETQYF.